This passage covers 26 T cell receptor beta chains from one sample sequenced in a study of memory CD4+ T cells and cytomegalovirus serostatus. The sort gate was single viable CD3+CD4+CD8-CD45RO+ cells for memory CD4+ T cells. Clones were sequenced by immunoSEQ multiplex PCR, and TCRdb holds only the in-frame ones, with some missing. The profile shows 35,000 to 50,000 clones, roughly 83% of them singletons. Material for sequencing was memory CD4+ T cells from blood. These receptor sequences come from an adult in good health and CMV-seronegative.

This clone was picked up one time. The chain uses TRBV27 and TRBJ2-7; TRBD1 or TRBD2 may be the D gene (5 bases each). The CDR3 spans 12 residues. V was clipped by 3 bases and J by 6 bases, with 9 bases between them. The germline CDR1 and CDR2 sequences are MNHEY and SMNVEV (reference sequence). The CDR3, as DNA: TGTGCCAGCAGTTTTAGAGGGGTCGAGCAGTACTTC. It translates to CASSFRGVEQYF.

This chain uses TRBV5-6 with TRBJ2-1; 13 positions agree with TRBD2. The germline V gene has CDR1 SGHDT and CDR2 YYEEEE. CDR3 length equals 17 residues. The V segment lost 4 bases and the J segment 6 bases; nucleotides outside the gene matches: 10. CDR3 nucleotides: TGTGCCAGCAGCGCCCGGACTAGCGGGAGACGAGCCAATGAGCAGTTCTTC. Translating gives CASSARTSGRRANEQFF.

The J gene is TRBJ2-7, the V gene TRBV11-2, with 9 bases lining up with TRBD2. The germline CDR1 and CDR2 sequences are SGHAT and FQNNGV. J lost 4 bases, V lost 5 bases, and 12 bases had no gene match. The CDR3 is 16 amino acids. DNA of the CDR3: TGTGCCAGCAGCCGGGGGCTAGCGGGGAGGGAGTACGAGCAGTACTTC. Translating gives CASSRGLAGREYEQYF.

The CDR3 coding sequence is TGTGCCAGCAGACCGGGACTAGCGGGGCAGAATGAGCAGTTCTTC. This codes for CASRPGLAGQNEQFF. This chain connects TRBV11-3 to TRBJ2-1, with TRBD2 identical over 13 bases. The germline V gene encodes CDR1 SGHNT and CDR2 YENEEA. This CDR3 contains 15 residues. J was trimmed by 7 bases and V by 6 bases; bases with no gene match: 6.

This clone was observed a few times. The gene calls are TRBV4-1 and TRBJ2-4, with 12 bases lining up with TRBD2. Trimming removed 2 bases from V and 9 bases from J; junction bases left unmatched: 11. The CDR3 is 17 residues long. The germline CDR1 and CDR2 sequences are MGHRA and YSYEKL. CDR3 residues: CASSQNSLAGGRSIQYF. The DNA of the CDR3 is TGCGCCAGCAGCCAAAATTCCCTAGCGGGAGGGAGAAGCATTCAGTACTTC.

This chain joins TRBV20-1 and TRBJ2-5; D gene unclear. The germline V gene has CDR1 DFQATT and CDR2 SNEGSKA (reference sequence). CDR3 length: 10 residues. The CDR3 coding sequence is TGCAGCCCTAAAGAGGAGACCCAGTACTTC. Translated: CSPKEETQYF.

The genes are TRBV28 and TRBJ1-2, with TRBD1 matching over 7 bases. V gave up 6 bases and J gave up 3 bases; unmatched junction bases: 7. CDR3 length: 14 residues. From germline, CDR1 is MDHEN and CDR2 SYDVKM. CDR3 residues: CASSLGQVDYGYTF. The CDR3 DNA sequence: TGTGCCAGCAGCCTCGGACAGGTGGACTATGGCTACACCTTC.

In DNA, the CDR3 is TGCGCCAGCCAAGGACAGGGGATCGACGAGCAGTACTTC. It specifies CASQGQGIDEQYF. The chain recombines TRBV5-1 with TRBJ2-7, with 9 bases that match TRBD1. V was clipped by 7 bases and J by 5 bases; unmatched bases: 7. CDR1 is SGHRS, CDR2 YFSETQ, per germline. The CDR3 is made up of 13 amino acids.

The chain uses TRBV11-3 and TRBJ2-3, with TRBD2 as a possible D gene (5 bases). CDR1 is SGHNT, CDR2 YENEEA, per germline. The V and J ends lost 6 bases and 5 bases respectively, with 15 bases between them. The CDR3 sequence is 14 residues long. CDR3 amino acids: CASSRAEVVDTQYF. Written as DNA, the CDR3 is TGTGCCAGCAGTAGAGCGGAGGTGGTAGATACGCAGTATTTT. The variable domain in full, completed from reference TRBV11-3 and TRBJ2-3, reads EAGVVQSPRYKIIEKKQPVAFWCNPISGHNTLYWYLQNLGQGPELLIRYENEEAVDDSQLPKDRFSAERLKGVDSTLKIQPAELGDSAVYLCASSRAEVVDTQYFGPGTRLTVL.

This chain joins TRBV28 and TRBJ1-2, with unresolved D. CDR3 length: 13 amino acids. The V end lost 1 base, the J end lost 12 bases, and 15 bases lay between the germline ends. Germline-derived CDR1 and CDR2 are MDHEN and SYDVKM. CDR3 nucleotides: TGTGCCAGCAGTTTATTTGAGTCCCCGGGTCACACCTTC. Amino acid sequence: CASSLFESPGHTF.

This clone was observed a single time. The CDR3 is CASSVEVHPIYGYTF. CDR3 coding DNA: TGTGCCAGCAGCGTAGAGGTTCACCCCATCTATGGCTACACCTTC. V gene TRBV9 combines with J gene TRBJ1-2; D is unclear. This CDR3 is 15 amino acids long. Germline CDR1 reads SGDLS; CDR2 reads YYNGEE. Trimming cost V 0 bases and J 4 bases, with 13 bases left between them. Combining the CDR3 with reference TRBV9 and TRBJ1-2 gives the whole variable domain DSGVTQTPKHLITATGQRVTLRCSPRSGDLSVYWYQQSLDQGLQFLIQYYNGEERAKGNILERFSAQQFPDLHSELNLSSLELGDSALYFCASSVEVHPIYGYTFGSGTRLTVV.

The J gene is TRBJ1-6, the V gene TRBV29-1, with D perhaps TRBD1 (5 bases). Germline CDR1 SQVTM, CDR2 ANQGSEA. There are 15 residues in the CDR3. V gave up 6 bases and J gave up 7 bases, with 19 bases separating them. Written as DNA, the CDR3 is TGCAGCGTCGCCTCTCGGGACCAAACGAATTCACCCCTCCACTTT. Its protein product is CSVASRDQTNSPLHF.

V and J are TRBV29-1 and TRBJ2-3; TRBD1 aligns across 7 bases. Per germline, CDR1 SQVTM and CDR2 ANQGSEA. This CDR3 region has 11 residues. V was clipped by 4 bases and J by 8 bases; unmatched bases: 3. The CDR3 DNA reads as TGCAGCGTTGGGGACAGTGGTACGCAGTATTTT. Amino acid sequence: CSVGDSGTQYF.

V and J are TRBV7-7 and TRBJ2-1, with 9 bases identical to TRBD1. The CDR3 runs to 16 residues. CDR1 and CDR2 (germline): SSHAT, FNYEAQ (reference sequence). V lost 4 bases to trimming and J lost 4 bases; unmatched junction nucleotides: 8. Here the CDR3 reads CASSSETGGIYNEQFF. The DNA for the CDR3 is TGTGCCAGCAGCTCAGAAACAGGGGGCATTTACAATGAGCAGTTCTTC.

CDR3 in amino acids: CAWTGTGKVGYNSPLHF. DNA for the CDR3: TGTGCCTGGACCGGGACAGGGAAGGTTGGCTATAATTCACCCCTCCACTTT. The chain links TRBV30 to TRBJ1-6; 9 bases align to TRBD1. Losses at the gene ends were 4 bases for V and 3 bases for J; bases not matched to a gene: 10. The CDR3 runs 17 residues. The V gene's germline CDR1 is GTSNPN and CDR2 SVGIG (reference sequence).

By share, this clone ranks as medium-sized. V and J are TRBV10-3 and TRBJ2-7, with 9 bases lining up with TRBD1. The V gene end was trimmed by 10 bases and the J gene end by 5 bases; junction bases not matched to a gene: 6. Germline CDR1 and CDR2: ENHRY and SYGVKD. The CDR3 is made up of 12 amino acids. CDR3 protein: CATGQGRDEQYF. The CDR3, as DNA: TGTGCCACCGGACAGGGGAGGGACGAGCAGTACTTC.

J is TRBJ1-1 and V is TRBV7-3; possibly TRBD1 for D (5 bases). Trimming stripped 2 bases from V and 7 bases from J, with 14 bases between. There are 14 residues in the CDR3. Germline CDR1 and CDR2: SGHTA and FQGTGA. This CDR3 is CASSLSAQRGEAFF. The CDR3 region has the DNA TGTGCCAGCAGCTTATCCGCACAGAGGGGTGAAGCTTTCTTT.

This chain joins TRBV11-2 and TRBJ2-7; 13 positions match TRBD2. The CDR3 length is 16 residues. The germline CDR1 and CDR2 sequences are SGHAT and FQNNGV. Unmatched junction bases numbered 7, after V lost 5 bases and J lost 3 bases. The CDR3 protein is CASSRLTSGRFYEQYF. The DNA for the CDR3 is TGTGCCAGCAGCAGATTGACTAGCGGGAGGTTCTACGAGCAGTACTTC.

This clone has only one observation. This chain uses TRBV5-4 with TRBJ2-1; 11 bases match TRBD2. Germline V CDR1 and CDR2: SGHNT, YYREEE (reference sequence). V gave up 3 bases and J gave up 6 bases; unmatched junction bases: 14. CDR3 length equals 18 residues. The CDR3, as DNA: TGTGCCAGCAGCTCAAGCCCGACTAGCGGGGATACCCCCAATGAGCAGTTCTTC. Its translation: CASSSSPTSGDTPNEQFF.

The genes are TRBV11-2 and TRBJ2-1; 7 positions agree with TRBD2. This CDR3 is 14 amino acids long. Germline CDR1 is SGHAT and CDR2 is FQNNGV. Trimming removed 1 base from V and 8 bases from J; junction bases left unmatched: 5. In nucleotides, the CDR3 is TGTGCCAGCAGCTTAGGGGGGGGGATACATGAGCAGTTCTTC. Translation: CASSLGGGIHEQFF.

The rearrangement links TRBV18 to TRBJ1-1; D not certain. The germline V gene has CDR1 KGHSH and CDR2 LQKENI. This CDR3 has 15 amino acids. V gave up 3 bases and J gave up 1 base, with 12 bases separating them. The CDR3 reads CASSPVDSENTEAFF. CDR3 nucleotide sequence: TGTGCCAGCTCACCCGTGGACTCTGAGAACACTGAAGCTTTCTTT.

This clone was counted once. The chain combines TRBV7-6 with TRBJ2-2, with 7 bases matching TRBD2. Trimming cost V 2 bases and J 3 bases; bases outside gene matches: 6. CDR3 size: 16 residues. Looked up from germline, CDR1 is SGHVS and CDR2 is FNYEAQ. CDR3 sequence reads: CASSLSGGSYTGELFF. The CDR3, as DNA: TGTGCCAGCAGCTTAAGTGGCGGGAGTTACACCGGGGAGCTGTTTTTT.

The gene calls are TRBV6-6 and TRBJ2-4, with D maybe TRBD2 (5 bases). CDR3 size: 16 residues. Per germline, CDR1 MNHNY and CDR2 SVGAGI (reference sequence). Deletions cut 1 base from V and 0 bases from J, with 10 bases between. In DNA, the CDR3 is TGTGCCAGCAGTTACTACGGGGATCTAGCCAAAAACATTCAGTACTTC. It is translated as CASSYYGDLAKNIQYF.

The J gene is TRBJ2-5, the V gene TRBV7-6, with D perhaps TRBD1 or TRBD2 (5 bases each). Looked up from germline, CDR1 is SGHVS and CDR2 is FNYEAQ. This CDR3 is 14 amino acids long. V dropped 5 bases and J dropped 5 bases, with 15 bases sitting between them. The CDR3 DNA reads TGTGCCAGCAGCCTCACGACCTGGGGGGAGACCCAGTACTTC. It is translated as CASSLTTWGETQYF.

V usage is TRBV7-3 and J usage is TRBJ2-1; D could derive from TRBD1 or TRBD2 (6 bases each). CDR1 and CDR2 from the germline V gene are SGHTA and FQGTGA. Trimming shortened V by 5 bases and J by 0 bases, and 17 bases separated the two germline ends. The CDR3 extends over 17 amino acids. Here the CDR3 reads CASSHHPGASSYNEQFF. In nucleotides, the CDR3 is TGTGCCAGCAGCCATCATCCGGGGGCTTCCTCCTACAATGAGCAGTTCTTC.

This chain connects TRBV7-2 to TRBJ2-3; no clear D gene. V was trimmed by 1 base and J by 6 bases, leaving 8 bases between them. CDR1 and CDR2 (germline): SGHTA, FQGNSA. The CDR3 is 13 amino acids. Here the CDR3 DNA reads TGTGCCAGCAGCTTAGGGCCGGTTGATACGCAGTATTTT. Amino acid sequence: CASSLGPVDTQYF.